This T cell receptor (beta chain) is from a study of breast tumors, draining lymph nodes, adjacent tissues. The study, taken as a whole, reports: Tumor repertoires ranked between lymph nodes and nontumor tissue in diversity, with V and J gene preferences. Tumor and nontumor repertoires were significantly more similar in luminal-like than in basal-like breast cancer.

TCRdb reanalysed the multiplex PCR reads using MiXCR and keeps one entry per CDR3 protein. This repertoire shows around 43,000 distinct CDR3 sequences, around 23% found once; its top ten account for roughly 8%. A note on this clonotype: Its antigen remains unknown. Being one base from a much bigger clone, this may be a read error.

CDR3 length: 13 amino acids. Germline V gene lookup returns CDR1 SGHVS and CDR2 FNYEAQ. The rearrangement uses TRBV7-6 and TRBJ2-1; perhaps TRBD1 as D (6 bases). The TCR originated in a female donor with breast cancer. Some clones in this sample may be carry-over from other donors' samples. The sample was breast tumor tissue. The CDR3 protein is CAGSSRTDNEQFF. For the CDR3, the DNA is TGTGCCGGCAGCTCCCGGACAGACAATGAGCAGTTCTTC.